A selection of T cell receptor beta chains follows, all from one sample in a study of shared clonotypes between healthy human individuals. Method: immunoSEQ multiplex PCR; TCRdb's copy keeps in-frame clones and lacks some. Among a few hundred thousand clones listed, around three quarters were seen once. The sample taken for sequencing was PBMCs. These receptors were taken from a woman aged 40 to 50 in good health. Some clones in this sample may be carry-over from other donors' samples. Both conserved end residues are part of each CDR3. Each record gives: V gene, J gene, CDR3 protein.

TRBV7-3	TRBJ1-1	CASSLDAGMNTEAFF
TRBV7-6	TRBJ2-4	CASSQLAGEGNIQYF
TRBV9	TRBJ2-1	CASSQGAGGYNEQFF
TRBV11-2	TRBJ2-7	CASSSTGVSYEQYF
TRBV7-2	TRBJ1-1	CASSSQGALTEAFF
TRBV5-1	TRBJ2-7	CASSWTGGNYEQYF
TRBV7-6	TRBJ1-3	CASSWGPLRGAGNTIYF
TRBV7-3	TRBJ2-7	CASSSGADYEQYF
TRBV11-1	TRBJ2-2	CASSLVRGSDTGELFF
TRBV4-1	TRBJ2-1	CASSQGWGGQFF
TRBV27	TRBJ2-7	CASSLNLQYYEQYF
TRBV13	TRBJ2-3	CATGYGSSGSWKTQYF
TRBV11-2	TRBJ2-7	CASSLEGTGRAEQYF
TRBV18	TRBJ1-4	CASSPPGVSPYEKLFF
TRBV2	TRBJ2-3	CASSADTPQTQTDTQYF
TRBV5-1	TRBJ2-3	CASSLVTGGGTDTQYF
TRBV19	TRBJ2-3	CASSEDRTDTQYF
TRBV7-3	TRBJ2-7	CASSFSRDSDSYEQYF
TRBV5-8	TRBJ1-4	CASSPRQGIGEKLFF
TRBV10-3	TRBJ2-1	CAISTNPGTSDEQFF
TRBV30	TRBJ1-5	CAWAPTGTGQPQHF
TRBV5-1	TRBJ2-7	CASSSTELDEQYF
TRBV28	TRBJ2-5	CASSRDSQETQYF
TRBV7-9	TRBJ2-1	CASSQTPGQGVHEQFF
TRBV30	TRBJ1-6	CAWGKAGNSPLHF
TRBV7-6	TRBJ2-7	CASRLTYSSYEQYF
TRBV25-1	TRBJ2-7	CASSETSGRIDEQYF